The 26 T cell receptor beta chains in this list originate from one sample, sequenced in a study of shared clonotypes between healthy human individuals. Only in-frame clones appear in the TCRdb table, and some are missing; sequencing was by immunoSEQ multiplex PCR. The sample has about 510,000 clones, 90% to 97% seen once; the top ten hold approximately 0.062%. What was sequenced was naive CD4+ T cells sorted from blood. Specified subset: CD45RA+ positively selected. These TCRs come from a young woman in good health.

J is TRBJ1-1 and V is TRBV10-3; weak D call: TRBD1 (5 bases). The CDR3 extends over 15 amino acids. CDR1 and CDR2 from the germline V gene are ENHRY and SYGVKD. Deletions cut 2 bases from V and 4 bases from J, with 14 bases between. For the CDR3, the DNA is TGTGCCATCAGTGAGATTCTTGGGGGAGGCACTGAAGCTTTCTTT. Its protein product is CAISEILGGGTEAFF.

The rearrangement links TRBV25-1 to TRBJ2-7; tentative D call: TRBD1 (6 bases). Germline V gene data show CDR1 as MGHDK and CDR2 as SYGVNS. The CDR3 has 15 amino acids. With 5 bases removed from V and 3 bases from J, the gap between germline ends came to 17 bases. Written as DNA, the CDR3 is TGTGCCAGCAGTTCAGGGGAGCACTACTACTACGAGCAGTACTTC. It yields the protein CASSSGEHYYYEQYF.

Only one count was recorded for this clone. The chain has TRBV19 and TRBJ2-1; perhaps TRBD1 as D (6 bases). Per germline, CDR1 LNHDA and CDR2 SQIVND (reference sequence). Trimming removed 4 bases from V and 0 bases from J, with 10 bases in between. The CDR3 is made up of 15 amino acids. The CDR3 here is CASSKQGSSYNEQFF. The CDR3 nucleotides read TGTGCCAGTAGTAAACAGGGTAGCTCCTACAATGAGCAGTTCTTC.

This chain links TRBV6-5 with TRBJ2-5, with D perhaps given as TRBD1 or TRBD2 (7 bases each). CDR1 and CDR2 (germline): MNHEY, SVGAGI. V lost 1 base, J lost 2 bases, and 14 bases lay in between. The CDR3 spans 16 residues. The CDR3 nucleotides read TGTGCCAGCAGTTACTGGGGGGGACAGCCACAAGAGACCCAGTACTTC. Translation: CASSYWGGQPQETQYF.

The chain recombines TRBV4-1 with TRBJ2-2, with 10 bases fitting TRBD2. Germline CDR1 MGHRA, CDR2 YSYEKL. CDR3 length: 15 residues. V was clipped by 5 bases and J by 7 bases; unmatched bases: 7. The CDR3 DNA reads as TGCGCCAGCAGCTCTAGCGGGAGCCCCCTCGGGGAGCTGTTTTTT. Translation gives CASSSSGSPLGELFF.

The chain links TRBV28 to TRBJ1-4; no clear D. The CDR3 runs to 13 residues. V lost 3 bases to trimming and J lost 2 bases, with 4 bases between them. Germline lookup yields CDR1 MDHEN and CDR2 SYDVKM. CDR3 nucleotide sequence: TGTGCCAGCAGTTTTCCTACTAATGAAAAACTGTTTTTT. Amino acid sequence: CASSFPTNEKLFF.

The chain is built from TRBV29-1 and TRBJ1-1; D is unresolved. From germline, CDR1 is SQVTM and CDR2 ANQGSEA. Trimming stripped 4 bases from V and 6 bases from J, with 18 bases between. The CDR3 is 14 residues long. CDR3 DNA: TGCAGCGTTGTGAGCCCAAGAGTCAGCGCTGAAGCTTTCTTT. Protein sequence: CSVVSPRVSAEAFF.

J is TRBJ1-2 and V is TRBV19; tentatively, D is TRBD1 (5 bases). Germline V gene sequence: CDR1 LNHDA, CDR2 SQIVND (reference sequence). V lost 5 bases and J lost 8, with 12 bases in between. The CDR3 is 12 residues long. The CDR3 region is CASSFQGVGYTF. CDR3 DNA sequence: TGTGCCAGTAGTTTCCAGGGCGTCGGCTACACCTTC.

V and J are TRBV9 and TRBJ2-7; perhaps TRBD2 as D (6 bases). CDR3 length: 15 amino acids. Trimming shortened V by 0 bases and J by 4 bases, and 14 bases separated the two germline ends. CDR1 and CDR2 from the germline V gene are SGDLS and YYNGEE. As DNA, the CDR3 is TGTGCCAGCAGCGTAGGCCTCGGGAGTGGGTACGAGCAGTACTTC. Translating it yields CASSVGLGSGYEQYF.

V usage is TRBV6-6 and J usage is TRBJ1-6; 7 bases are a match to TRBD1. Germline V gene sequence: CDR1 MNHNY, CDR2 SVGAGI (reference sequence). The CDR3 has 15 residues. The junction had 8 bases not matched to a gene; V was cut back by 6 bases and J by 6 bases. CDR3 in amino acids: CASRLAGQTNSPLHF. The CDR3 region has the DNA TGTGCCAGCAGGCTTGCGGGACAGACTAATTCACCCCTCCACTTT.

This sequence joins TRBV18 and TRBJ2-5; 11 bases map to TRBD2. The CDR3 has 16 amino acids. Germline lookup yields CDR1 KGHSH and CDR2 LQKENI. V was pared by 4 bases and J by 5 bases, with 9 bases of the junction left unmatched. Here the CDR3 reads CASSHLTSGRTETQYF. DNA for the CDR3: TGTGCCAGCTCACATTTAACTAGCGGGAGAACGGAGACCCAGTACTTC. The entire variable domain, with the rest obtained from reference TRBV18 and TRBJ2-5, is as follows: NAGVMQNPRHLVRRRGQEARLRCSPMKGHSHVYWYRQLPEEGLKFMVYLQKENIIDESGMPKERFSAEFPKEGPSILRIQQVVRGDSAAYFCASSHLTSGRTETQYFGPGTRLLVL.

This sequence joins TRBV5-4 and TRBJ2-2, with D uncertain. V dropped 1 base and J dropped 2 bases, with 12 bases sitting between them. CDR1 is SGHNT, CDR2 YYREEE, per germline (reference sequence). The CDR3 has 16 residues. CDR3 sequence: CASSLSRWYNTGELFF. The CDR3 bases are TGTGCCAGCAGCTTGAGCAGGTGGTATAACACCGGGGAGCTGTTTTTT.

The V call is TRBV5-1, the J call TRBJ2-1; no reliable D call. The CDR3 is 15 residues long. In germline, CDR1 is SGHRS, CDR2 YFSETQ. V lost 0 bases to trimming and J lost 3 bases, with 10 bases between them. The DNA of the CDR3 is TGCGCCAGCAGCTTGGCCGGCCTAGACTACAATGAGCAGTTCTTC. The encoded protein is CASSLAGLDYNEQFF.

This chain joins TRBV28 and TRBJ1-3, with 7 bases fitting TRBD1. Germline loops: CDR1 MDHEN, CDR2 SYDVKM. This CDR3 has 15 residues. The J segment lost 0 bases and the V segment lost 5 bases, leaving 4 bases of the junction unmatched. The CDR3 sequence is CASSPTGSSGNTIYF. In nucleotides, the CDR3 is TGTGCCAGCAGTCCGACAGGGAGCTCTGGAAACACCATATATTTT.

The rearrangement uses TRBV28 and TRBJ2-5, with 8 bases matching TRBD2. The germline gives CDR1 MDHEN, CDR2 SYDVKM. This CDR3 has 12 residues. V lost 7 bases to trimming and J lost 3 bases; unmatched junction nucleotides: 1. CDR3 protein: CASKAGEETQYF. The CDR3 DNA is TGTGCCAGCAAAGCGGGAGAAGAGACCCAGTACTTC.

CDR3 in DNA: TGTGCCAGTAGTATAGATGGAGAAAGATACACAGATACGCAGTATTTT. Translation: CASSIDGERYTDTQYF. This rearrangement joins TRBV19 to TRBJ2-3; no firm D call. V was shortened by 0 bases and J by 2 bases, with 12 bases between the two germline ends. The CDR3 contains 16 residues. The V gene's germline CDR1 is LNHDA and CDR2 SQIVND (reference sequence).

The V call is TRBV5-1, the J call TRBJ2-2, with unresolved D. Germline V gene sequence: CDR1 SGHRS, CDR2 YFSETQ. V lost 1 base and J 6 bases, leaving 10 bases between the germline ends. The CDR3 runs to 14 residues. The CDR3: CASSLFSSAGELFF. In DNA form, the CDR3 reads TGCGCCAGCAGCTTGTTCTCCTCGGCCGGGGAGCTGTTTTTT.

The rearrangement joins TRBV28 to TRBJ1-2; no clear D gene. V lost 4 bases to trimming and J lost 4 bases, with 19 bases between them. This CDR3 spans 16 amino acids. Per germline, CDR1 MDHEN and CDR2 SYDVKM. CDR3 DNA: TGTGCCAGCAGTTCCTCGGCGCAGGAAGGATCCTATGGCTACACCTTC. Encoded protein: CASSSSAQEGSYGYTF.

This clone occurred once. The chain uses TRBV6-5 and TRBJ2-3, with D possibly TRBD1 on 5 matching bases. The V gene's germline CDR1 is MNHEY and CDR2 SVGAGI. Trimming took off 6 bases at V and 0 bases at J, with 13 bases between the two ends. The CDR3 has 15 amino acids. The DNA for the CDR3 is TGTGCCAGCAGGGAACGACAGCTTAGCACAGATACGCAGTATTTT. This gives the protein CASRERQLSTDTQYF.

The CDR3 loop reads CSVGGGYGEAFF. In DNA form, the CDR3 reads TGCAGCGTTGGCGGCGGATACGGGGAAGCTTTCTTT. The chain couples TRBV29-1 to TRBJ1-1; no reliable D call. Germline CDR1 is SQVTM and CDR2 is ANQGSEA. The CDR3 has 12 residues. V lost 4 bases and J lost 8, with 14 bases in between.

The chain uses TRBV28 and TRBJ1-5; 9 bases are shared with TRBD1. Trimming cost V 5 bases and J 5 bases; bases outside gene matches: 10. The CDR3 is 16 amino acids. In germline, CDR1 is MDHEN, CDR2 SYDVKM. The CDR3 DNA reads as TGTGCCAGCAGTGCTGCTGGGACAGGGAGGGATCAGCCCCAGCATTTT. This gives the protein CASSAAGTGRDQPQHF.

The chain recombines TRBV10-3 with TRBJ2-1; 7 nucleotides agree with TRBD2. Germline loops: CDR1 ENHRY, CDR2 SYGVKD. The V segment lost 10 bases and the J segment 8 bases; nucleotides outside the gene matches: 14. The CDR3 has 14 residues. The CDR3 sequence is CATGTSGNVHEQFF. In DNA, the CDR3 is TGTGCCACTGGGACCAGCGGGAATGTACATGAGCAGTTCTTC.

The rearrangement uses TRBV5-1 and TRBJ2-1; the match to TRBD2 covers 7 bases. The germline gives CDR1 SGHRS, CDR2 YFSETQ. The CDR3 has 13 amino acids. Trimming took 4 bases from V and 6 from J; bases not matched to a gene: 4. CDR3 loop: CASSDGRPNEQFF. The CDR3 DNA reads TGCGCCAGCAGCGACGGGAGGCCCAATGAGCAGTTCTTC.

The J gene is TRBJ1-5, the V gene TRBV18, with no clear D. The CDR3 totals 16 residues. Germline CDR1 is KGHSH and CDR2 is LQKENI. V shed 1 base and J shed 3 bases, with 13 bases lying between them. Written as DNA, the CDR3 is TGTGCCAGCTCACCACTTCAAGCCAGAAACAATCAGCCCCAGCATTTT. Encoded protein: CASSPLQARNNQPQHF.

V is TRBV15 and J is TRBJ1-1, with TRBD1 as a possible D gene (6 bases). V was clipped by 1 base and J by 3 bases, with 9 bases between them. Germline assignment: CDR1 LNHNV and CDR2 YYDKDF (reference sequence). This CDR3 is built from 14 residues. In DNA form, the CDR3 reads TGTGCCACCAGCAGAGGACAGGTGGACACTGAAGCTTTCTTT. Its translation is CATSRGQVDTEAFF.

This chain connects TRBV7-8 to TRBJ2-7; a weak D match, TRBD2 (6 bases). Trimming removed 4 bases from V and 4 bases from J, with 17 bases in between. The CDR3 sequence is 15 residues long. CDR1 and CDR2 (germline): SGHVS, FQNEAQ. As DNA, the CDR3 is TGTGCCAGCAGCTCCCGGGACTCAGCCAATTACGAGCAGTACTTC. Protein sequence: CASSSRDSANYEQYF.